This entry concerns a single T cell receptor (beta chain). Its antigen is undetermined. The CDR3 is 17 amino acids. V shed 5 bases, J shed 1 base, and the junction held 12 bases outside the gene matches. This entry belongs to a study of blood T cells in healthy people across ages. General observations from the study: Long-lived donors had more naive CD4+ cells and higher diversity than aged donors. Strong correlation linked observed beta diversity and percent naive T cells. Diversity of TCR beta per million T cells declined in a roughly linear way with age. It was held that the diversity estimates obtained from one million T cells were underestimates.

Primers used in a second PCR of roughly 6 to 11 cycles were a sample-barcoded 5' primer and a J-beta primer mix. MiXCR, run by TCRdb on the 5' RACE reads, gives a single entry per CDR3 protein. The sample comprises fewer than 900,000 distinct CDR3 sequences, about 42% of which are singletons, and 20% to 25% rests with the top ten. The V call is TRBV12-3 or TRBV12-4, the J call TRBJ2-3; the match to TRBD2 covers 7 bases. This receptor was obtained from an older woman in good health. Input material: blood. The CDR3 DNA reads as TGTGCCAGCAGTCTCCTCGGAGCGGGGACCCGCACAGATACGCAGTATTTT. This gives the protein CASSLLGAGTRTDTQYF.